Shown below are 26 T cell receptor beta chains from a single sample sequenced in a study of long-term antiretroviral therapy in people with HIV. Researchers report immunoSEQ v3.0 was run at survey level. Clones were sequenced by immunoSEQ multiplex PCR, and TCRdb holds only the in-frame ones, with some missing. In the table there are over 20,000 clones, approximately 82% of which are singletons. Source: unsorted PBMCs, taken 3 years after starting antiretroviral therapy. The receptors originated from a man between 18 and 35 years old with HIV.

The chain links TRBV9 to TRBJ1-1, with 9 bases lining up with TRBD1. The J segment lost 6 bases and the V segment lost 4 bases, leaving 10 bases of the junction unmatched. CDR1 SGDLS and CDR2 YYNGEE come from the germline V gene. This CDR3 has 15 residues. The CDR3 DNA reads TGTGCCAGCAGCCCCCAGGGACAGGGCGGGTCTGAAGCTTTCTTT. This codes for CASSPQGQGGSEAFF.

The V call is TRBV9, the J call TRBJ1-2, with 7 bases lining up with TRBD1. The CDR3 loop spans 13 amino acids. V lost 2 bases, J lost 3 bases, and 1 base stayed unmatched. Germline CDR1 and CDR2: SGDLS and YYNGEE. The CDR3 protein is CASSVGTDYGYTF. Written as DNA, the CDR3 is TGTGCCAGCAGCGTCGGGACAGACTATGGCTACACCTTC.

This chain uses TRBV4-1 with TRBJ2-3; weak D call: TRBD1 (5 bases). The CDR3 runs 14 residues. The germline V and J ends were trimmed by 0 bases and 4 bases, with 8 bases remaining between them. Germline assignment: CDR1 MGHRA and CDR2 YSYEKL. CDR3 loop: CASSQDWGPDTQYF. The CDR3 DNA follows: TGCGCCAGCAGCCAAGATTGGGGCCCAGATACGCAGTATTTT.

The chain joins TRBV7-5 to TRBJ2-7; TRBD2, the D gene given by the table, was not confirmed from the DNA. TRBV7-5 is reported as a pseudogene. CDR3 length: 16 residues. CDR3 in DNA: TGTGCCAGAAGCTTAAAGGGTGGAGGAGCCTCCTACGAGCAGTACGTC. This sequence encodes CARSLKGGGASYEQYV.

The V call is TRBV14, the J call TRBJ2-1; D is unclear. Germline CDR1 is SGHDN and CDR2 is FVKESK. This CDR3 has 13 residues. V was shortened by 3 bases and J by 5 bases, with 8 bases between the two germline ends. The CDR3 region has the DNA TGTGCCAGCAGCCAGGGATCGAACAATGAGCAGTTCTTC. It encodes CASSQGSNNEQFF.

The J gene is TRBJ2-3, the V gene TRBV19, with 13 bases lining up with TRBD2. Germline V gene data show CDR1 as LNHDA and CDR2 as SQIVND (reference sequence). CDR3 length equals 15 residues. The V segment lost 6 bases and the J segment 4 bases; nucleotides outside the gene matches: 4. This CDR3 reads CASRGTSGDADTQYF. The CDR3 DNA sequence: TGTGCCAGTAGGGGGACTAGCGGGGATGCAGATACGCAGTATTTT.

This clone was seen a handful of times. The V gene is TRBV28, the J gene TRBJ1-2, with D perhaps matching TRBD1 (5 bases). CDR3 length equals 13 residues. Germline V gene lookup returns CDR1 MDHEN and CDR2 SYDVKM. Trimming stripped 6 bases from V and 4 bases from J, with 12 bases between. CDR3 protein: CASSPTVRYGYTF. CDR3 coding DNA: TGTGCCAGCAGCCCGACAGTCCGCTATGGCTACACCTTC.

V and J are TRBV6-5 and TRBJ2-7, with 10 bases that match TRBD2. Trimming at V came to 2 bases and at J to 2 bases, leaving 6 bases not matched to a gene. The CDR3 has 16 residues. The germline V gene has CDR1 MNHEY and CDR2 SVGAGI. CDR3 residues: CASSYTWTSGAYEQYF. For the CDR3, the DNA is TGTGCCAGCAGTTACACCTGGACTAGCGGTGCCTACGAGCAGTACTTC.

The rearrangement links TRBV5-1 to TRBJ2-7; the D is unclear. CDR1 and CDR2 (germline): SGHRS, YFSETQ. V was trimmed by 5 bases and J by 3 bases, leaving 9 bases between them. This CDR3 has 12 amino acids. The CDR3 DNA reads TGCGCCAGCAGTTACAACCACTACGAGCAGTACTTC. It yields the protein CASSYNHYEQYF.

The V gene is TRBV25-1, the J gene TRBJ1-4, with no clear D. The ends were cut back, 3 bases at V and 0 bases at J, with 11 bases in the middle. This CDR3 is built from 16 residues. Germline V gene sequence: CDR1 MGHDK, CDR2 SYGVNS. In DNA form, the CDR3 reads TGTGCCAGCAGTGAGGGCGTACAGACAACTAATGAAAAACTGTTTTTT. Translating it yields CASSEGVQTTNEKLFF.

CDR3 protein: CASSPLQAGGELFF. Written as DNA, the CDR3 is TGTGCCAGCAGCCCTTTACAGGCGGGCGGGGAGCTGTTTTTT. This chain uses TRBV11-1 with TRBJ2-2; D may be TRBD1 or TRBD2 (5 bases each). The V and J ends lost 5 bases and 7 bases respectively, with 14 bases between them. Germline assignment: CDR1 SGHAT and CDR2 FQDESV (reference sequence). The CDR3 sequence is 14 residues long.

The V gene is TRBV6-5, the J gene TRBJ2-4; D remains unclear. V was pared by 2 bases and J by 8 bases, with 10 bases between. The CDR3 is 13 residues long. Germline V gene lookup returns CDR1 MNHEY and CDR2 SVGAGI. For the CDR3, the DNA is TGTGCCAGCAGTTACGCAGCTGGGGACATTCAGTACTTC. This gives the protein CASSYAAGDIQYF.

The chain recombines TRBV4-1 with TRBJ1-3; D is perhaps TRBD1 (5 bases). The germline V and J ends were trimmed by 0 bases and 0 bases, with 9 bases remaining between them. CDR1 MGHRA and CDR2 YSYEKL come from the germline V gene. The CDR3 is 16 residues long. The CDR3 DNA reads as TGCGCCAGCAGCCAAGAGCGGGGGAGCTCTGGAAACACCATATATTTT. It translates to CASSQERGSSGNTIYF.

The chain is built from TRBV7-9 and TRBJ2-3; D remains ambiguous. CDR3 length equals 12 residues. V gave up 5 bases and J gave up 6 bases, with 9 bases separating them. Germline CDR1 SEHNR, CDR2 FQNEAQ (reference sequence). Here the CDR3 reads CASSPAMDTQYF. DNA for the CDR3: TGTGCCAGCAGCCCTGCGATGGATACGCAGTATTTT.

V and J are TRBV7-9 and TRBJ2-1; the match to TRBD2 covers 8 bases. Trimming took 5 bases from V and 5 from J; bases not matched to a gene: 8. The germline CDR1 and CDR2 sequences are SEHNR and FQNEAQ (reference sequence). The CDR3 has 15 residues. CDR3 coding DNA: TGTGCCAGCAGCCCGCCAGCGGGGGCCAACAATGAGCAGTTCTTC. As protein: CASSPPAGANNEQFF.

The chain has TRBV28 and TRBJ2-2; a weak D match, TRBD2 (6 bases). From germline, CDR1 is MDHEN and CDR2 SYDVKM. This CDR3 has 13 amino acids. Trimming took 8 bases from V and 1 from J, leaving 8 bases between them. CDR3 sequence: CASAGQNTGELFF. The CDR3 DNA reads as TGTGCCAGCGCGGGGCAGAACACCGGGGAGCTGTTTTTT.

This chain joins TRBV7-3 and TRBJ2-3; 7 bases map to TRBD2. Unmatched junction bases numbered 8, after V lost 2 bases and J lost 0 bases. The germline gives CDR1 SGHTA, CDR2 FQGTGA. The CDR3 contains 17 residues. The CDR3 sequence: CASSLDGGTMSTDTQYF. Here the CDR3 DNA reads TGTGCCAGCAGCTTAGACGGGGGGACTATGAGCACAGATACGCAGTATTTT.

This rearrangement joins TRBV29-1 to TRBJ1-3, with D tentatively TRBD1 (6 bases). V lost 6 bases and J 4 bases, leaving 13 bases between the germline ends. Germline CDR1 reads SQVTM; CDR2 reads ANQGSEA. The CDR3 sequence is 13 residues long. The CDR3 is CSVQGGTGNTIYF. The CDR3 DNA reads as TGCAGCGTGCAAGGGGGTACCGGAAACACCATATATTTT.

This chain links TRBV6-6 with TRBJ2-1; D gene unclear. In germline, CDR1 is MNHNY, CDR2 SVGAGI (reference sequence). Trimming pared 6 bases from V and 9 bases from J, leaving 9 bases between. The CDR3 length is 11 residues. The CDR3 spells CASRDPLEQFF. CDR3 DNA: TGTGCCAGCAGGGACCCGCTTGAGCAGTTCTTC.

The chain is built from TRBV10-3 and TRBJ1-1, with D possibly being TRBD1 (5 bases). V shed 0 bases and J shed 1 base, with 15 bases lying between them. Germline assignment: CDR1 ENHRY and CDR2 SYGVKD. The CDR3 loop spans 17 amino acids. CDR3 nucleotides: TGTGCCATCAGTGAGTCGGGGGGGGTCAGAGAGAACACTGAAGCTTTCTTT. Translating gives CAISESGGVRENTEAFF.

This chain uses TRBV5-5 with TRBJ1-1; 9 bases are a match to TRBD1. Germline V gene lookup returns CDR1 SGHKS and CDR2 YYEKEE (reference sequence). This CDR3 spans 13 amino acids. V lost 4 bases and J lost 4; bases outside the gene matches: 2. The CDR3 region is CASSATGGTEAFF. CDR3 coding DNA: TGTGCCAGCAGCGCGACAGGGGGCACTGAAGCTTTCTTT.

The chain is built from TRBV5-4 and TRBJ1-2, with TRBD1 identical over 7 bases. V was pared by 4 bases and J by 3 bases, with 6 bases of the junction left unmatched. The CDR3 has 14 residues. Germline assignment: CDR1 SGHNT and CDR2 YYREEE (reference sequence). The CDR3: CASSIRQGDYGYTF. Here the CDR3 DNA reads TGTGCCAGCAGCATCCGACAGGGAGACTATGGCTACACCTTC.

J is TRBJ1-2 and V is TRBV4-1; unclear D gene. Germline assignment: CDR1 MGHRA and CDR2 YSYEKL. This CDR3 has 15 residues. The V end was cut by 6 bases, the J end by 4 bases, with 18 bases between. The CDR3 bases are TGCGCCAGCAGGCGTCGGGCAGCGGACTCCTATGGCTACACCTTC. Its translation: CASRRRAADSYGYTF.

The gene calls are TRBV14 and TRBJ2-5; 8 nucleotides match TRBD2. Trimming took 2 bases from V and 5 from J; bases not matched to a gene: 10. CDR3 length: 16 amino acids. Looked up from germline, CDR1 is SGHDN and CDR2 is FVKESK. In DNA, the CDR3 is TGTGCCAGCAGCCAACTGGCGGGGGGTTTGCGTGAGACCCAGTACTTC. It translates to CASSQLAGGLRETQYF.

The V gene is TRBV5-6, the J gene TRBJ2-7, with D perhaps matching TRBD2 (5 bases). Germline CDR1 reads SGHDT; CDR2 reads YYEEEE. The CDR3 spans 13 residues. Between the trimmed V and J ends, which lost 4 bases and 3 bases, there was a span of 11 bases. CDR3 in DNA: TGTGCCAGCAGCGCAGCCGGAGGCTACGAGCAGTACTTC. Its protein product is CASSAAGGYEQYF.

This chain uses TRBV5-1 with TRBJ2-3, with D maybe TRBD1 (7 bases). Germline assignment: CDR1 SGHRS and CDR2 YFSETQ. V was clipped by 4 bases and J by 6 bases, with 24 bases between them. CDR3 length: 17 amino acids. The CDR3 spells CASSTGGGPLTYDTQYF. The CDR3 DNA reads TGCGCCAGCAGCACCGGAGGGGGCCCCTTAACTTATGATACGCAGTATTTT. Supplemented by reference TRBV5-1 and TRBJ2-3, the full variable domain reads KAGVTQTPRYLIKTRGQQVTLSCSPISGHRSVSWYQQTPGQGLQFLFEYFSETQRNKGNFPGRFSGRQFSNSRSEMNVSTLELGDSALYLCASSTGGGPLTYDTQYFGPGTRLTVL.